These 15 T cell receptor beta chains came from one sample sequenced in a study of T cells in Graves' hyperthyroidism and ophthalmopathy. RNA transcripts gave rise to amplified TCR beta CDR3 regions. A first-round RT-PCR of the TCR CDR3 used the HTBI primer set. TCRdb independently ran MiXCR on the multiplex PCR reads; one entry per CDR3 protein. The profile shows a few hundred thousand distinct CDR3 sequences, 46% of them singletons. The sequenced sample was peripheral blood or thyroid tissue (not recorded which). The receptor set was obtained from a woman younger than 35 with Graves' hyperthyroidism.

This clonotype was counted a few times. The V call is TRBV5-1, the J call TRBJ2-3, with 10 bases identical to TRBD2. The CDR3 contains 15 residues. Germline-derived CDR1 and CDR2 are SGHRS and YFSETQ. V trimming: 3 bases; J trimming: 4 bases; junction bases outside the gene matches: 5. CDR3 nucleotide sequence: TGCGCCAGCAGCTCTGCAGCGGGAGGGGCAGATACGCAGTATTTT. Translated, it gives CASSSAAGGADTQYF. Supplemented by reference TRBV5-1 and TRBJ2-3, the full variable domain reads KAGVTQTPRYLIKTRGQQVTLSCSPISGHRSVSWYQQTPGQGLQFLFEYFSETQRNKGNFPGRFSGRQFSNSRSEMNVSTLELGDSALYLCASSSAAGGADTQYFGPGTRLTVL.

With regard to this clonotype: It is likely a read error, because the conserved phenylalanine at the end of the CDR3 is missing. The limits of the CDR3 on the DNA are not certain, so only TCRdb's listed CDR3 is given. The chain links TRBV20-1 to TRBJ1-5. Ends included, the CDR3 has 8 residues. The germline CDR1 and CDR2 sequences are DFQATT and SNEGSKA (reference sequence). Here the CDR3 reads CSARDLHV.

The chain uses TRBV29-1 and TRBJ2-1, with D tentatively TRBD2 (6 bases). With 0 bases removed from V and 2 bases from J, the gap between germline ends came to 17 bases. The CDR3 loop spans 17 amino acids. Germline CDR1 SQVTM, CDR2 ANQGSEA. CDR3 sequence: CSVEDPLAPLPYNEQFF. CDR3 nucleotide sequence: TGCAGCGTTGAAGATCCACTAGCCCCTCTCCCCTACAATGAGCAGTTCTTC.

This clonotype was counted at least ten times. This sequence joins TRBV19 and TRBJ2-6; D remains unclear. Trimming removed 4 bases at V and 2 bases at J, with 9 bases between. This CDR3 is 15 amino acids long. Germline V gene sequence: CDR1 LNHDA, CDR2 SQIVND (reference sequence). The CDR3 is CASSTRVTGANVLTF. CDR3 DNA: TGTGCCAGTAGTACCCGCGTGACTGGGGCCAACGTCCTGACTTTC.

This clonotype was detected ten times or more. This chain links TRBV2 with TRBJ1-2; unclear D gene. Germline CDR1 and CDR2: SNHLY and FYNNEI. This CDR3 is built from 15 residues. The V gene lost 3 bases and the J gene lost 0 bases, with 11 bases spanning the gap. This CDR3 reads CASSDGQMSNYGYTF. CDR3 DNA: TGTGCCAGCAGTGATGGGCAGATGTCTAACTATGGCTACACCTTC.

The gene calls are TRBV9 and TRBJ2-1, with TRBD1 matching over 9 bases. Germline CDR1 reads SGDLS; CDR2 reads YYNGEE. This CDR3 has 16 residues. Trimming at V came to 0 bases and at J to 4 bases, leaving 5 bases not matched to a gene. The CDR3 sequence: CASSVAGQGRYNEQFF. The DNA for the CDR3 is TGTGCCAGCAGCGTAGCTGGACAGGGGCGGTACAATGAGCAGTTCTTC.

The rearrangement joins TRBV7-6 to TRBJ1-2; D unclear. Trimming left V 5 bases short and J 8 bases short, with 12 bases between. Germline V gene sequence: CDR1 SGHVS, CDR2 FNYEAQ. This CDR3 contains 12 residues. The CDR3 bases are TGTGCCAGCAGCCGAGGCGGGAGAGGCTACACCTTC. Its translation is CASSRGGRGYTF. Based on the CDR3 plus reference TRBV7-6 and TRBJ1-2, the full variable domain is GAGVSQSPRYKVTKRGQDVALRCDPISGHVSLYWYRQALGQGPEFLTYFNYEAQQDKSGLPNDRFSAERPEGSISTLTIQRTEQRDSAMYRCASSRGGRGYTFGSGTRLTVV.

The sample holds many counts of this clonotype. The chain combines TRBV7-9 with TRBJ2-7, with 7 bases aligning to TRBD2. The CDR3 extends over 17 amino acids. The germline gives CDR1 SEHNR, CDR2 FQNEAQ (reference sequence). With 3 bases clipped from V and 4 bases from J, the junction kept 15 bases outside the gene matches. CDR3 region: CASSLVLGGGRRYEQYF. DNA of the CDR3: TGTGCCAGCAGCTTGGTTCTCGGCGGCGGGAGAAGGTACGAGCAGTACTTC. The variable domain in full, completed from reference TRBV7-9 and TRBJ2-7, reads DTGVSQNPRHKITKRGQNVTFRCDPISEHNRLYWYRQTLGQGPEFLTYFQNEAQLEKSRLLSDRFSAERPKGSFSTLEIQRTEQGDSAMYLCASSLVLGGGRRYEQYFGPGTRLTVT.

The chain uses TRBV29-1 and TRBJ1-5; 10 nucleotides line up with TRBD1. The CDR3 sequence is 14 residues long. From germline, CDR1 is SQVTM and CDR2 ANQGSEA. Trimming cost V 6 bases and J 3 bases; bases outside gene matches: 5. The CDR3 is CSVLGTGANQPQHF. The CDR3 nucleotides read TGCAGCGTACTCGGGACAGGGGCCAATCAGCCCCAGCATTTT. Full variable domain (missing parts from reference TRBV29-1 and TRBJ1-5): SAVISQKPSRDICQRGTSLTIQCQVDSQVTMMFWYRQQPGQSLTLIATANQGSEATYESGFVIDKFPISRPNLTFSTLTVSNMSPEDSSIYLCSVLGTGANQPQHFGDGTRLSIL.

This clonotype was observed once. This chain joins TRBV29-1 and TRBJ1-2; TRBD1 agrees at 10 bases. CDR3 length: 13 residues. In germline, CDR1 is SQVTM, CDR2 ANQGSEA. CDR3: CSYGQGGGYGYTF. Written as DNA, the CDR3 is TGCAGTTACGGACAGGGGGGAGGCTATGGCTACACCTTC.

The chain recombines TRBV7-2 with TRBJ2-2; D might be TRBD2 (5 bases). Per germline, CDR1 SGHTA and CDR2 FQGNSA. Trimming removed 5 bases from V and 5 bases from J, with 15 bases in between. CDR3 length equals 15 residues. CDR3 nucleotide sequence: TGTGCCAGCAGCCTACTAGTGTCTGCTACCGGGGAGCTGTTTTTT. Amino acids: CASSLLVSATGELFF.

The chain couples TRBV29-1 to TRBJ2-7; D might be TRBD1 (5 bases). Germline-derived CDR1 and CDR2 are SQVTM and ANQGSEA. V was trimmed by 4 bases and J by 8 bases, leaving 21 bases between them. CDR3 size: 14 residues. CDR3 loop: CSVGAGLAQPQQYF. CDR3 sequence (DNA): TGCAGCGTTGGCGCAGGGTTGGCTCAGCCCCAGCAGTACTTC.

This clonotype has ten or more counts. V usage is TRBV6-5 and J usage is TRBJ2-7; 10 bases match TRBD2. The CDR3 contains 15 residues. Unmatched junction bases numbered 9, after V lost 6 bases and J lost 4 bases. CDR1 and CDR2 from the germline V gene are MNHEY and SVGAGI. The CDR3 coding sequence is TGTGCCAGCAGCCCTCCGGGACTAGCGTTGTACGAGCAGTACTTC. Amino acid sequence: CASSPPGLALYEQYF.

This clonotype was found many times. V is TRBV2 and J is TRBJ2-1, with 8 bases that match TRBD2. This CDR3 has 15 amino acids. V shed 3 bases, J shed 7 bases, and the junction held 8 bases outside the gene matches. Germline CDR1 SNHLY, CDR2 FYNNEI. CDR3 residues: CASSEPGLGVNEQFF. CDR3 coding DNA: TGTGCCAGCAGTGAGCCGGGACTAGGGGTGAATGAGCAGTTCTTC.

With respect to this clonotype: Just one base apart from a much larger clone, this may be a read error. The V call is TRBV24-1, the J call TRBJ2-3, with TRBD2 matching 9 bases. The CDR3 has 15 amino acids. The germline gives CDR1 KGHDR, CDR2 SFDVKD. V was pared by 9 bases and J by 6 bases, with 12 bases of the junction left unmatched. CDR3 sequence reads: CATGRASGTADTQYF. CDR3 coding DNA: TGTGCCACCGGTCGGGCTAGCGGGACGGCGGATACGCAGTATTTT.